The clone carrying this T cell receptor beta chain has at least ten counts. What it binds is not known. Germline assignment: CDR1 SGHRS and CDR2 YFSETQ. Trimming cost V 2 bases and J 6 bases, with 11 bases left between them. The CDR3 is 13 amino acids. These data originate in a study of identical twins. Findings of the study overall: Out-of-frame sharing of TCR alpha in monozygotic twins was underestimated by models. There were fewer insertions in abundant cord blood beta clonotypes, but memory repertoires showed no such pattern.

MiXCR, run by TCRdb on the 5' RACE reads, gives a single entry per CDR3 protein. The data show 600,000 to 800,000 distinct CDR3 sequences, about 20% seen once. These data also formed part of another study, on T cells expressing NK-cell markers. In that study: The authors derived TCR beta repertoires from sorted CD3+CD56+NKG2C+, CD3+CD56+NKG2C- and CD3+CD56-NKG2C+ T cells. Over 5 donors had dominant NKG2C+ clonotypes that comprised roughly 1.0-8% of their CD8+ T cells.

The sequencing input was PBMCs. The chain has TRBV5-1 and TRBJ1-1; D is uncertain. The receptor comes from a woman aged 18-29 years in good health. This chain's CDR3 is CASSFLGMAEAFF. Written as DNA, the CDR3 is TGCGCCAGCAGCTTTCTGGGGATGGCTGAAGCTTTCTTT.